One sample yielded the 2 T cell receptor beta chains listed below, sequenced in a study of CD8 T cells in ankylosing spondylitis. One entry per CDR3 protein, called by TCRdb with MiXCR from the 5' RACE reads. The sample holds just over 150,000 distinct CDR3 sequences; around 20% are singletons and the top ten take about 8.2%. Sample: blood, either unsorted or a sorted T cell fraction (not recorded which). The receptors were gathered from a male donor with ankylosing spondylitis or in good health (not recorded which).

Only one count was recorded for this clonotype. The chain recombines TRBV18 with TRBJ1-2; the D gene is possibly TRBD1 (6 bases). CDR1 is KGHSH, CDR2 LQKENI, per germline. The CDR3 sequence is 17 residues long. Trimming left V 6 bases short and J 2 bases short, with 22 bases between. In DNA, the CDR3 is TGTGCCAGCTCTCCAACAGGGACCGCCAAGGGGAACTATGGCTACACCTTC. It codes for CASSPTGTAKGNYGYTF.

This clonotype was observed a handful of times. The chain carries TRBV7-9 and TRBJ2-2; D unresolved. The V and J ends lost 10 bases and 4 bases respectively, with 4 bases between them. The CDR3 is 10 residues long. Germline V gene data show CDR1 as SEHNR and CDR2 as FQNEAQ (reference sequence). In DNA, the CDR3 is TGTGCCACAATCACCGGGGAGCTGTTTTTT. Translation: CATITGELFF.